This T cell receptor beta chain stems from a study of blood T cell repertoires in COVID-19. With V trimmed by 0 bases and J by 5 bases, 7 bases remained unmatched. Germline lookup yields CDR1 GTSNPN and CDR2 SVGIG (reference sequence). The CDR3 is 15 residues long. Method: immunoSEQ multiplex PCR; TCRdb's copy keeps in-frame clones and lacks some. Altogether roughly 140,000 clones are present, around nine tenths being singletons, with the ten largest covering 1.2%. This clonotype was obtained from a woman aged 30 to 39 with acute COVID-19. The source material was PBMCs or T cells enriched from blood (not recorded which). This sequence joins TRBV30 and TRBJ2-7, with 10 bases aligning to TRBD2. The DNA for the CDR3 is TGTGCCTGGAGTGTACGTCTAGCGGGAGATCACGAGCAGTACTTC. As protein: CAWSVRLAGDHEQYF.